One and the same sample provided the 10 T cell receptor beta chains below, sequenced in a study of cytomegalovirus exposure and HLA in healthy donors. The repertoire was sequenced with immunoSEQ multiplex PCR; TCRdb's copy has only in-frame clones and lacks some. Of 56,000 or so clones listed, approximately 92% are singletons. Sequences were obtained from PBMCs. The receptors were sampled from a young man in good health and CMV-seronegative.

This clone was recorded only once. The V and J genes are TRBV11-3 and TRBJ2-3; 7 nucleotides match TRBD1. The CDR3 is made up of 12 amino acids. The germline CDR1 and CDR2 sequences are SGHNT and YENEEA. The V segment lost 5 bases and the J segment 11 bases; nucleotides outside the gene matches: 7. DNA for the CDR3: TGTGCCAGCAGCCCATTAGGGGACAGGCAGTATTTT. Translated, it gives CASSPLGDRQYF. The full variable domain, completed using reference TRBV11-3 and TRBJ2-3, is EAGVVQSPRYKIIEKKQPVAFWCNPISGHNTLYWYLQNLGQGPELLIRYENEEAVDDSQLPKDRFSAERLKGVDSTLKIQPAELGDSAVYLCASSPLGDRQYFGPGTRLTVL.

V usage is TRBV7-2 and J usage is TRBJ2-2, with D perhaps TRBD2 (5 bases). V lost 5 bases to trimming and J lost 0 bases, with 10 bases between them. This CDR3 is 15 amino acids long. Germline assignment: CDR1 SGHTA and CDR2 FQGNSA. The CDR3 bases are TGTGCCAGCAGCATGGACTCCGCGAACACCGGGGAGCTGTTTTTT. This codes for CASSMDSANTGELFF.

The CDR3 sequence: CASSVHGAGGSEQFF. The CDR3 nucleotides are TGTGCCAGCAGCGTACATGGAGCGGGAGGCAGTGAGCAGTTCTTC. The chain links TRBV9 to TRBJ2-1, with 9 positions matching TRBD2. After removal of 1 base from V and 9 bases from J, the junction contained 8 bases not matched to a gene. Germline CDR1 is SGDLS and CDR2 is YYNGEE. The CDR3 covers 15 residues. Full variable domain (remainder filled in from reference TRBV9 and TRBJ2-1): DSGVTQTPKHLITATGQRVTLRCSPRSGDLSVYWYQQSLDQGLQFLIQYYNGEERAKGNILERFSAQQFPDLHSELNLSSLELGDSALYFCASSVHGAGGSEQFFGPGTRLTVL.

The V call is TRBV11-2, the J call TRBJ2-7; TRBD2 might be the D (6 bases). The CDR3 is 15 residues long. Germline V gene data show CDR1 as SGHAT and CDR2 as FQNNGV. V lost 4 bases, J lost 4 bases, and 17 bases lay in between. The DNA of the CDR3 is TGTGCCAGCAGCTCGCCCCCAGGTCGGGGGTACGAGCAGTACTTC. As protein: CASSSPPGRGYEQYF.

This clone is a singleton in its sample. The V call is TRBV4-1, the J call TRBJ2-3, with 7 bases fitting TRBD2. This CDR3 region has 16 residues. V trimming: 1 base; J trimming: 6 bases; junction bases outside the gene matches: 10. Germline CDR1 MGHRA, CDR2 YSYEKL. The CDR3 sequence: CASSQASGPKADTQYF. CDR3 sequence (DNA): TGCGCCAGCAGCCAAGCTAGCGGTCCTAAGGCCGATACGCAGTATTTT.

This chain joins TRBV27 and TRBJ1-1; no firm D call. The germline gives CDR1 MNHEY, CDR2 SMNVEV (reference sequence). The CDR3 is 14 residues long. The germline V and J ends were trimmed by 0 bases and 1 base, with 6 bases remaining between them. This chain's CDR3 is CASSLSLGNTEAFF. CDR3 DNA: TGTGCCAGCAGTTTATCGCTCGGGAACACTGAAGCTTTCTTT.

The rearrangement links TRBV4-1 to TRBJ2-7, with 7 bases lining up with TRBD2. Germline trimming cut 5 bases from V and 7 bases from J; bases unmatched to any gene: 14. This CDR3 is 15 amino acids long. CDR1 and CDR2 (germline): MGHRA, YSYEKL. Here the CDR3 reads CASSYSGTTLTEQYF. In DNA form, the CDR3 reads TGCGCCAGCAGCTACTCCGGGACTACCCTAACGGAGCAGTACTTC.

The chain has TRBV15 and TRBJ1-3; D gene unclear. The V gene's germline CDR1 is LNHNV and CDR2 YYDKDF (reference sequence). The V gene lost 1 base and the J gene lost 0 bases, with 7 bases spanning the gap. The CDR3 is 15 amino acids. The CDR3 region has the DNA TGTGCCACCAGCAGAGGCGGCCTCTCTGGAAACACCATATATTTT. It encodes CATSRGGLSGNTIYF.

This rearrangement joins TRBV5-1 to TRBJ2-7; D may be TRBD2 (6 bases). The V gene's germline CDR1 is SGHRS and CDR2 YFSETQ. V gave up 5 bases and J gave up 3 bases, with 15 bases separating them. There are 14 residues in the CDR3. The CDR3 sequence: CASRKGLTFYEQYF. The CDR3 DNA is TGCGCCAGCAGAAAGGGACTCACCTTCTACGAGCAGTACTTC.

This chain links TRBV28 with TRBJ2-7, with 9 bases that match TRBD2. Unmatched junction bases numbered 13, after V lost 1 base and J lost 6 bases. CDR3 length: 17 residues. From germline, CDR1 is MDHEN and CDR2 SYDVKM. CDR3 residues: CASSLSASGIKVREQYF. The DNA of the CDR3 is TGTGCCAGCAGTTTATCGGCTAGCGGGATAAAAGTGCGCGAGCAGTACTTC. Full variable domain (missing parts from reference TRBV28 and TRBJ2-7): DVKVTQSSRYLVKRTGEKVFLECVQDMDHENMFWYRQDPGLGLRLIYFSYDVKMKEKGDIPEGYSVSREKKERFSLILESASTNQTSMYLCASSLSASGIKVREQYFGPGTRLTVT.